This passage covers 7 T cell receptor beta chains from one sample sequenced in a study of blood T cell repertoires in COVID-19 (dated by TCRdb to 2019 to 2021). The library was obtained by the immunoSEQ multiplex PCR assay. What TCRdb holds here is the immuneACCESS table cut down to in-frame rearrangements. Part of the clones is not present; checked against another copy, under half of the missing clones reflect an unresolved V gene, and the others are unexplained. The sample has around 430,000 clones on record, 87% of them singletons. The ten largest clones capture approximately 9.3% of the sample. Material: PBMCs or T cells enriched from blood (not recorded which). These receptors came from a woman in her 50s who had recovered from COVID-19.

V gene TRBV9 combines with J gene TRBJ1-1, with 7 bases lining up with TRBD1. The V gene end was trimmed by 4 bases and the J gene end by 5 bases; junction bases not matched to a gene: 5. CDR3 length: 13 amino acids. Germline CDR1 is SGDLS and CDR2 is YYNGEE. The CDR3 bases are TGTGCCAGCAGCCAGACAGGGCTAACTGAAGCTTTCTTT. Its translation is CASSQTGLTEAFF. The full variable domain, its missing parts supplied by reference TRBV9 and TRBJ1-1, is DSGVTQTPKHLITATGQRVTLRCSPRSGDLSVYWYQQSLDQGLQFLIQYYNGEERAKGNILERFSAQQFPDLHSELNLSSLELGDSALYFCASSQTGLTEAFFGQGTRLTVV.

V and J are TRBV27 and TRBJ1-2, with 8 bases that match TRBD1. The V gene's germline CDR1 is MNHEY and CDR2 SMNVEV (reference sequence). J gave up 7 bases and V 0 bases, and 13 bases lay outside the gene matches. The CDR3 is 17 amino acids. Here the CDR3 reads CASSLSTGATLLGGYTF. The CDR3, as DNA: TGTGCCAGCAGTTTATCGACAGGGGCTACTCTTTTGGGTGGCTACACCTTC.

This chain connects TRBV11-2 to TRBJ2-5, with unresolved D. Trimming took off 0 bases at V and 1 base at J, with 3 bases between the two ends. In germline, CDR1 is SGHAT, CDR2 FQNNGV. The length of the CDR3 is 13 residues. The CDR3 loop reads CASSLEAQETQYF. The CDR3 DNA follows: TGTGCCAGCAGCTTAGAAGCCCAAGAGACCCAGTACTTC.

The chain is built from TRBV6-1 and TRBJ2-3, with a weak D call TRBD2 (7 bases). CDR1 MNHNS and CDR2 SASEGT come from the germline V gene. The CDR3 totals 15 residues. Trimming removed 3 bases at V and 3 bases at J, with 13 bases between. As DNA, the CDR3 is TGTGCCAGCAGTGATTGGGGGGGCCGAACAGATACGCAGTATTTT. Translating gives CASSDWGGRTDTQYF.

As DNA, the CDR3 is TGTGCCAGCAGTCGGGGGGGCCCTAGCAATCAGCCCCAGCATTTT. Amino acid sequence: CASSRGGPSNQPQHF. The chain links TRBV2 to TRBJ1-5; a possible D gene is TRBD1 (6 bases). Germline-derived CDR1 and CDR2 are SNHLY and FYNNEI. The CDR3 is 15 amino acids. The V and J ends lost 5 bases and 0 bases respectively, with 11 bases between them.

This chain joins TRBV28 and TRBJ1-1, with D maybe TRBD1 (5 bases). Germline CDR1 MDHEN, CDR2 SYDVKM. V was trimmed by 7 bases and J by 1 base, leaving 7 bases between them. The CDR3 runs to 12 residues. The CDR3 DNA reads TGTGCCAGCAATACAGGGAACACTGAAGCTTTCTTT. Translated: CASNTGNTEAFF. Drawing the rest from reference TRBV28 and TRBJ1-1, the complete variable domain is DVKVTQSSRYLVKRTGEKVFLECVQDMDHENMFWYRQDPGLGLRLIYFSYDVKMKEKGDIPEGYSVSREKKERFSLILESASTNQTSMYLCASNTGNTEAFFGQGTRLTVV.

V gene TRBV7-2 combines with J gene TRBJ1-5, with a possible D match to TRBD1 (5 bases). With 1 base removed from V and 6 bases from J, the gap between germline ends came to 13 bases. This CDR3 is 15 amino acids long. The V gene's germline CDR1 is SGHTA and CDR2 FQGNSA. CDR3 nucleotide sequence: TGTGCCAGCAGCTTAGGCTTGCCAGGGATTCAGCCCCAGCATTTT. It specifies CASSLGLPGIQPQHF.